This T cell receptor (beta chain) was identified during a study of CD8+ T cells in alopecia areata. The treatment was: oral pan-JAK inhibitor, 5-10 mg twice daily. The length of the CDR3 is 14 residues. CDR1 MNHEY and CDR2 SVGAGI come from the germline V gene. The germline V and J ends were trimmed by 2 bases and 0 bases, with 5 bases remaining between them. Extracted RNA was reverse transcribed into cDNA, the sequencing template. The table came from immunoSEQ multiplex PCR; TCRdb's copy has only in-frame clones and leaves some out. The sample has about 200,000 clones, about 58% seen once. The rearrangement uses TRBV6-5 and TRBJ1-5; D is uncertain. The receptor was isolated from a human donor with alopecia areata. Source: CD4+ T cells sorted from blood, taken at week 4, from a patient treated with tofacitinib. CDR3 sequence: CASSYGSSNQPQHF. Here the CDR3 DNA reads TGTGCCAGCAGTTACGGGAGTAGCAATCAGCCCCAGCATTTT.